The 4 T cell receptor beta chains below come from one sample, sequenced in a study of a mutant IDH1 vaccine in newly diagnosed glioma. Repertoires were generated with immunoSEQ multiplex PCR, while TCRdb's copy carries only in-frame clones and drops some. This table has tens of thousands of clones, about 86% appearing once. The time point: week 5, during vaccination. It was 300 ug of mutant IDH1 20-mer peptide that made up each vaccine dose, given with topical imiquimod. Their antigens are not known. Sequences were derived from PBMCs, sampled from a glioma patient whose treatment included an IDH1 peptide vaccine. These receptors all stem from a woman aged 50 to 60 with glioma.

This rearrangement joins TRBV5-4 to TRBJ2-7; possible D gene TRBD1, 5 bases. V was trimmed by 6 bases and J by 7 bases, leaving 17 bases between them. The CDR3 has 13 amino acids. Germline CDR1 SGHNT, CDR2 YYREEE (reference sequence). CDR3 DNA sequence: TGTGCCAGCACCTCGGACGCCGCAGGGGAGCAGTACTTC. This translates into CASTSDAAGEQYF.

The chain employs TRBV6-5 and TRBJ1-1, with D maybe TRBD1 (6 bases). The length of the CDR3 is 14 residues. Germline V gene lookup returns CDR1 MNHEY and CDR2 SVGAGI. Trimming removed 6 bases from V and 8 bases from J, with 19 bases in between. The CDR3 nucleotides are TGTGCCAGCAGCCGAGGTCCGGACAGAGGAGAAGCTTTCTTT. It encodes CASSRGPDRGEAFF.

V usage is TRBV27 and J usage is TRBJ2-7, with TRBD1 matching 8 bases. Germline CDR1 and CDR2: MNHEY and SMNVEV (reference sequence). With 5 bases clipped from V and 3 bases from J, the junction kept 3 bases outside the gene matches. This CDR3 contains 13 residues. The DNA of the CDR3 is TGTGCCAGCAGTCCCGGACAGGGCTACGAGCAGTACTTC. It encodes CASSPGQGYEQYF.

This clone was recorded once. The chain uses TRBV20-1 and TRBJ2-1; D not certain. Germline CDR1 DFQATT, CDR2 SNEGSKA (reference sequence). The CDR3 spans 11 residues. The V and J ends lost 6 bases and 6 bases respectively, with 9 bases between them. For the CDR3, the DNA is TGCAGTGCCACCACAACCAATGAGCAGTTCTTC. It encodes CSATTTNEQFF.